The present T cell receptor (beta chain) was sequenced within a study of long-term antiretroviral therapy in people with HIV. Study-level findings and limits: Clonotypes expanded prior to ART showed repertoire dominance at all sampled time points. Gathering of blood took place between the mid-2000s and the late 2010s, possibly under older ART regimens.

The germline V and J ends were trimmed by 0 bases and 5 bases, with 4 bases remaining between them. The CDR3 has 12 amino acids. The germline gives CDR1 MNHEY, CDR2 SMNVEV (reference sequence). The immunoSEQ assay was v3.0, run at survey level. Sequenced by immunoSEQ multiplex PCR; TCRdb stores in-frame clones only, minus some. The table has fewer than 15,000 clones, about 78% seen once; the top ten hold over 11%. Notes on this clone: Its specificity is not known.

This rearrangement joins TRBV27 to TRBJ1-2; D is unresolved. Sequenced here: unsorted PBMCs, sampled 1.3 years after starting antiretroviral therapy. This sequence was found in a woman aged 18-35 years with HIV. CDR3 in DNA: TGTGCCAGCAGTTTATCTGGGTATGGCTACACCTTC. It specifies CASSLSGYGYTF.